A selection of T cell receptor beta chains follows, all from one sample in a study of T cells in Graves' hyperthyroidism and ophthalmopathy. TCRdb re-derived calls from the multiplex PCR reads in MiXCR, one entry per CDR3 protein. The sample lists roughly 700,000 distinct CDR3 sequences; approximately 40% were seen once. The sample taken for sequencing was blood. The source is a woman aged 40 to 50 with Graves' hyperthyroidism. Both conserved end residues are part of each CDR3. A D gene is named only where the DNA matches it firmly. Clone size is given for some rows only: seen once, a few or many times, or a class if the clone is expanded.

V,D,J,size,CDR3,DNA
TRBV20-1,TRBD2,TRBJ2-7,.,CSPSGRGTPYEQYF,TGCAGTCCCTCGGGGAGGGGAACCCCCTACGAGCAGTACTTC
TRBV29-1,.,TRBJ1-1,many,CSVESVSGTEAFF,TGCAGCGTTGAATCCGTGAGCGGTACTGAAGCTTTCTTT
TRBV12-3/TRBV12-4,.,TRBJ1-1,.,CASSFGRTSQGNTEAFF,TGTGCCAGCAGTTTCGGCCGAACTTCCCAGGGTAACACTGAAGCTTTCTTT
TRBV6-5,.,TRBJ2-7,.,CASGSGTASYEQYF,TGTGCCAGCGGCAGCGGGACAGCATCTTACGAGCAGTACTTC
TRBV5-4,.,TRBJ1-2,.,CASSLAYSGAYGYTF,TGTGCCAGCAGCTTGGCCTATTCCGGAGCCTATGGCTACACCTTC
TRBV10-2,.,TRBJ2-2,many,CASRIALSTGELFF,TGCGCCAGCAGAATAGCGTTAAGCACCGGGGAGCTGTTTTTT
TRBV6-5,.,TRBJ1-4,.,CASSYSFARVSEKLFF,TGTGCCAGCAGTTACTCGTTTGCTCGGGTGAGCGAAAAACTGTTTTTT
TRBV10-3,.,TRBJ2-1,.,CAISVQADDYNEQFF,TGTGCCATCAGTGTGCAAGCGGACGACTACAATGAGCAGTTCTTC
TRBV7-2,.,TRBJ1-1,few,CASVVGQRDVTEAFF,TGTGCCAGCGTTGTGGGGCAGAGAGATGTGACTGAAGCTTTCTTT
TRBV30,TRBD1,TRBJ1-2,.,CAWSPKTGGNGYTF,TGTGCCTGGAGCCCCAAGACAGGGGGCAATGGCTACACCTTC
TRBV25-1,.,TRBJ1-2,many,CASSEPIRSSGYTF,TGTGCCAGCAGTGAACCGATCCGGAGCTCTGGCTACACCTTC
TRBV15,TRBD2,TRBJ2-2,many,CAAARSGRGFTGELFF,TGTGCCGCGGCAAGGTCGGGGCGGGGGTTCACCGGGGAGCTGTTTTTT
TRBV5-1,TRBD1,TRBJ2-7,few,CASSGGAGTGHYEQYF,TGCGCCAGCAGCGGGGGGGCCGGGACAGGGCACTACGAGCAGTACTTC
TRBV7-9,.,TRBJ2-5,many,CASRSGQTETQYF,TGTGCCAGCAGGTCAGGGCAAACGGAGACCCAGTACTTC
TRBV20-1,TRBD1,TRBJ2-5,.,CSARVVRGPGKETQYF,TGCAGTGCTAGAGTCGTCAGGGGGCCGGGGAAAGAGACCCAGTACTTC
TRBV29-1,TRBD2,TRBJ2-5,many,CSGTSGFQETQYF,TGCAGCGGGACTAGCGGGTTCCAAGAGACCCAGTACTTC
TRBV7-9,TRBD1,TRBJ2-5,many,CASSSGQGWEETQYF,TGTGCCAGCTCCTCGGGACAGGGGTGGGAAGAGACCCAGTACTTC
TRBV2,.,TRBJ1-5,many,CASRQEGSQPQHF,TGTGCCAGCAGACAAGAGGGGAGCCAGCCCCAGCATTTT
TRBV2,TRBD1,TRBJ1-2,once,CASGPGTVSGNTF,TGTGCCAGCGGTCCCGGGACAGTCTCTGGAAACACCTTC
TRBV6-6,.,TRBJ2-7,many,CASSFAGEQYF,TGTGCCAGCAGTTTCGCGGGTGAGCAGTACTTC
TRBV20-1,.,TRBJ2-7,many,CSASTWTETYEQYF,TGCAGTGCATCTACATGGACAGAAACCTACGAGCAGTACTTC
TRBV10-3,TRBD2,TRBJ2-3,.,CAIRVTSGGATDTQYF,TGTGCCATCAGAGTAACTAGCGGGGGGGCGACAGATACGCAGTATTTT
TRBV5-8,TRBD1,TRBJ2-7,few,CASTTTGSYEQYF,TGTGCCAGCACCACGACAGGGTCCTACGAGCAGTACTTC
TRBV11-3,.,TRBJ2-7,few,CASSPQGPVSYEQYF,TGTGCCAGCAGCCCCCAGGGTCCGGTCTCCTACGAGCAGTACTTC
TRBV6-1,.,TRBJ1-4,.,CASSRGLDEKLFF,TGTGCCAGCAGTCGGGGTCTGGATGAAAAACTGTTTTTT
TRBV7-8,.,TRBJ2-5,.,CACSPGEWETQYF,TGTGCCTGCAGCCCAGGGGAATGGGAGACCCAGTACTTC
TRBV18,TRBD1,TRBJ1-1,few,CASSRGQGAAEAFF,TGTGCCAGCTCACGGGGACAGGGGGCCGCTGAAGCTTTCTTT
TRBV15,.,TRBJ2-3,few,CATSRDIADTQYF,TGTGCCACCAGCAGGGACATTGCAGATACGCAGTATTTT
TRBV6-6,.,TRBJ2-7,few,CASSSGESYEQYF,TGTGCCAGCAGCTCCGGGGAGTCCTACGAGCAGTACTTC
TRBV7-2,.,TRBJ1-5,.,CASSLGMPAGQPQHF,TGTGCCAGCAGCTTGGGAATGCCGGCGGGTCAGCCCCAGCATTTT